In this sample, the clone carrying this TCR beta chain turned up once. What it recognizes is unknown. TCRdb's table, derived via immunoSEQ multiplex PCR, lists solely in-frame clones and lacks some. The sample has approximately 65,000 clones; roughly 91% are singletons. The sample originates from a study of lymphopenia after photon versus proton radiotherapy. CDR1 SGHRS and CDR2 YFSETQ come from the germline V gene. Trimming cost V 0 bases and J 0 bases; bases outside gene matches: 7. This CDR3 is 17 amino acids long. General observations from the study: Relative stability marked proton patients; photon patients lost diversity and naive cells. Authors raise, but do not show, better survival with proton therapy.

The receptor was isolated from a woman between 65 and 79 years old with pancreatic cancer. The chain carries TRBV5-1 and TRBJ2-7; 9 positions agree with TRBD1. This material consisted of peripheral blood, taken from a patient treated with photon-based radiotherapy. Written as DNA, the CDR3 is TGCGCCAGCAGCTTGGCAGACAGGGGGTTGAGCTCCTACGAGCAGTACTTC. Translation: CASSLADRGLSSYEQYF.